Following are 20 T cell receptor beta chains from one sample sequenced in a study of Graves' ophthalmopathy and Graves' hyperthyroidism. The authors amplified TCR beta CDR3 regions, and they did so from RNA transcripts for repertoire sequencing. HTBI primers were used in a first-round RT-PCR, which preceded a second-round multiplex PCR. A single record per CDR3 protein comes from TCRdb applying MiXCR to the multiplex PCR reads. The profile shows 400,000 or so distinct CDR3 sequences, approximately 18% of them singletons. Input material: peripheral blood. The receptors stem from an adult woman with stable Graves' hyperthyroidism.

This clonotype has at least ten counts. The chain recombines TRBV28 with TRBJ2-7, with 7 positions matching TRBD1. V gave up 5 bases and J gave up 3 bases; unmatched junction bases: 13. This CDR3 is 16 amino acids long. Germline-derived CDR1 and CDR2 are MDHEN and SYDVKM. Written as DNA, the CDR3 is TGTGCCAGCAGTACGTCCCCCCGGGACAGCTTCTACGAGCAGTACTTC. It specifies CASSTSPRDSFYEQYF.

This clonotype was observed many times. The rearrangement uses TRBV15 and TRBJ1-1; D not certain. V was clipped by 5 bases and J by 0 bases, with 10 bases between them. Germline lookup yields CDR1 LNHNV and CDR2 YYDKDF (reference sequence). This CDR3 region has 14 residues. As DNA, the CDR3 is TGTGCCACCAGCGAACAGTACATGAACACTGAAGCTTTCTTT. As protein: CATSEQYMNTEAFF.

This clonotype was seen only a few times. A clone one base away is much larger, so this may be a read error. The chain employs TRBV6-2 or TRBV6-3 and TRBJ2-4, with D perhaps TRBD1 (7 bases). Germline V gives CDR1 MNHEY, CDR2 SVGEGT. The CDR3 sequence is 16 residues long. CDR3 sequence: CASLGGTDLAKNIKYF. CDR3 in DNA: TGTGCCAGCCTTGGCGGGACAGATTTAGCCAAAAACATTAAGTACTTC.

CDR3 sequence reads: CASSLTPAGPSTTGELFF. CDR3 DNA: TGTGCCAGCAGCTTAACCCCCGCGGGACCATCCACCACCGGGGAGCTGTTTTTT. The chain recombines TRBV7-3 with TRBJ2-2, with D maybe TRBD2 (6 bases). Germline CDR1 SGHTA, CDR2 FQGTGA. Trimming stripped 0 bases from V and 4 bases from J, with 18 bases between. The CDR3 runs 18 residues.

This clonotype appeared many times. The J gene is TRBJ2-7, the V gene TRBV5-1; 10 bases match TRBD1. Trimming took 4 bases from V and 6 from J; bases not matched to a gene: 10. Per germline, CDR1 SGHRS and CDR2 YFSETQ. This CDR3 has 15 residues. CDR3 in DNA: TGCGCCAGCAGCCAGATCGGGACAGGGGCCGTCGAGCAGTACTTC. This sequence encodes CASSQIGTGAVEQYF. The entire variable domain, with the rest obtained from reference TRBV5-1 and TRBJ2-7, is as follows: KAGVTQTPRYLIKTRGQQVTLSCSPISGHRSVSWYQQTPGQGLQFLFEYFSETQRNKGNFPGRFSGRQFSNSRSEMNVSTLELGDSALYLCASSQIGTGAVEQYFGPGTRLTVT.

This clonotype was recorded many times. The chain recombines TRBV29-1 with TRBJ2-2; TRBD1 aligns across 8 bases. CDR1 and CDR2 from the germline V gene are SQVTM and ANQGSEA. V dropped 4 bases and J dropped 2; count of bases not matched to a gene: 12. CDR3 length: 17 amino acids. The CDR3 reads CSVVGGFGTGNTGELFF. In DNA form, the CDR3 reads TGCAGCGTTGTGGGGGGATTTGGGACAGGAAACACCGGGGAGCTGTTTTTT.

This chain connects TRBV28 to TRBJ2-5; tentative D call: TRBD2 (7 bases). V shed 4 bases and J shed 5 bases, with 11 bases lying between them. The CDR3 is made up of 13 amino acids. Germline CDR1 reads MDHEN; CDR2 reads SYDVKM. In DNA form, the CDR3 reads TGTGCCAGCAGTTGGCGGGGGCGGGAGACCCAGTACTTC. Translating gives CASSWRGRETQYF.

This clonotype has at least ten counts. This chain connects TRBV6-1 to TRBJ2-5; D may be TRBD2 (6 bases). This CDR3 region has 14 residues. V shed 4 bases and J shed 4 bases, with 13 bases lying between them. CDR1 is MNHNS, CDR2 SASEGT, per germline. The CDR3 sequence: CASSGLGSGETQYF. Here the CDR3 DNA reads TGTGCCAGCAGTGGTCTCGGGAGTGGAGAGACCCAGTACTTC.

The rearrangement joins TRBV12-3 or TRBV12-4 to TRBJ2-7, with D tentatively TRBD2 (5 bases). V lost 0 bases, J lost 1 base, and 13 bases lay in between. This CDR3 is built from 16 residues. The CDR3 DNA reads TGTGCCAGCAGTTTAGCGCTCGGGGTCGCATCCTACGAGCAGTACTTC. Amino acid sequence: CASSLALGVASYEQYF.

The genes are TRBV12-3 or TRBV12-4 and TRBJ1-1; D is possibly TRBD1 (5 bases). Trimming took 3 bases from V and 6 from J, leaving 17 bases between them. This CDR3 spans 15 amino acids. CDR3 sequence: CASSLRDLSPSEAFF. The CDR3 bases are TGTGCCAGCAGTTTGAGGGACCTAAGTCCCTCTGAAGCTTTCTTT.

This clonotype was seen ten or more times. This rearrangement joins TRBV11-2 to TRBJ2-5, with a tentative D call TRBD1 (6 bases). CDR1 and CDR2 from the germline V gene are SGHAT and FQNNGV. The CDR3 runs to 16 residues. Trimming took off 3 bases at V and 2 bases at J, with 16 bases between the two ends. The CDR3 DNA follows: TGTGCCAGCAGCTTGGGACAAGGGCCCCTACAAGAGACCCAGTACTTC. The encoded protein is CASSLGQGPLQETQYF.

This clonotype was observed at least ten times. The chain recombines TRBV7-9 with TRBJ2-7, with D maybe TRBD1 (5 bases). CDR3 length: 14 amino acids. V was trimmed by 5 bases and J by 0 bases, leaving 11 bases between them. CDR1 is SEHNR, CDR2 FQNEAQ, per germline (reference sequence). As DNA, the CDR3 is TGTGCCAGCAGCCAGCCAGGGAACTCCTACGAGCAGTACTTC. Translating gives CASSQPGNSYEQYF. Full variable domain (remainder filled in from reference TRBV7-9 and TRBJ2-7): DTGVSQNPRHKITKRGQNVTFRCDPISEHNRLYWYRQTLGQGPEFLTYFQNEAQLEKSRLLSDRFSAERPKGSFSTLEIQRTEQGDSAMYLCASSQPGNSYEQYFGPGTRLTVT.

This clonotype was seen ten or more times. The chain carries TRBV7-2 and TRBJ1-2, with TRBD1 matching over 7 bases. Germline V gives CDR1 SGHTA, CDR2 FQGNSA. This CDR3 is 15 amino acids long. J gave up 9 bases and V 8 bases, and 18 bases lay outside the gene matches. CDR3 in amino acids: CASRPGDSLFVSYTF. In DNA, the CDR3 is TGTGCCAGCCGCCCAGGGGACAGCCTTTTTGTTAGCTACACCTTC.

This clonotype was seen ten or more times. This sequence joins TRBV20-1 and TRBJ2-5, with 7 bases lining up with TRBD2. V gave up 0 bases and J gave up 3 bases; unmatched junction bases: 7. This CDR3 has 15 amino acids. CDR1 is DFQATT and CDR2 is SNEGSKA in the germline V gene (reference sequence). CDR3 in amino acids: CSARDPGTTEETQYF. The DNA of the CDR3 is TGCAGTGCTAGAGATCCCGGGACTACCGAAGAGACCCAGTACTTC.

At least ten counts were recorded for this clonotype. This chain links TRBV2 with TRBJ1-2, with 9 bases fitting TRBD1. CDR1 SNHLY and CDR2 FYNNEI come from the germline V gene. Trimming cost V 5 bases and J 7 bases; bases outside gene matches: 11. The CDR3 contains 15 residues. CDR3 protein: CASSNTGTGLSGYTF. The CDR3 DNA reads TGTGCCAGCAGTAACACCGGGACAGGGCTTTCTGGCTACACCTTC.

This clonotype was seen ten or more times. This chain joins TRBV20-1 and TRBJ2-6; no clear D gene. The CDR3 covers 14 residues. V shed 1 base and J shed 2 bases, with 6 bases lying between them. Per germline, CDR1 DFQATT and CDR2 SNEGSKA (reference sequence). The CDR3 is CSARVRAGANVLTF. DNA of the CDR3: TGCAGTGCTAGAGTAAGGGCTGGGGCCAACGTCCTGACTTTC.

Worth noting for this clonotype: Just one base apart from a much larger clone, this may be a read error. CDR3 loop: CASSSWGTEACF. The CDR3 DNA reads TGTGCCAGCAGTTCTTGGGGCACTGAAGCTTGCTTT. The rearrangement links TRBV11-2 to TRBJ1-1; TRBD1 is a possible D gene (5 bases). CDR3 length equals 12 residues. CDR1 and CDR2 from the germline V gene are SGHAT and FQNNGV.

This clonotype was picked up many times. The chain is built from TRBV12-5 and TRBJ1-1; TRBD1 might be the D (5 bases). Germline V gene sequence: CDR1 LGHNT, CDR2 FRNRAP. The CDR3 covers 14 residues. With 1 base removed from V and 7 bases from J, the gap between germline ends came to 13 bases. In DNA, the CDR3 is TGTGCTAGTGGTTTGGGTGGGGGTCAGCGTGAAGCTTTCTTT. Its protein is CASGLGGGQREAFF. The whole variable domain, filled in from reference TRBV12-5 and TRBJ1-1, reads DARVTQTPRHKVTEMGQEVTMRCQPILGHNTVFWYRQTMMQGLELLAYFRNRAPLDDSGMPKDRFSAEMPDATLATLKIQPSEPRDSAVYFCASGLGGGQREAFFGQGTRLTVV.

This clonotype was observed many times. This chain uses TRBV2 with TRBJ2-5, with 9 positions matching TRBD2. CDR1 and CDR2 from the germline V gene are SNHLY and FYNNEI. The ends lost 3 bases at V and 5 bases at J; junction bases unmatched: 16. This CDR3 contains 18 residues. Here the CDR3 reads CASSDPNLAGVRGETQYF. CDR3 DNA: TGTGCCAGCAGTGACCCTAATTTAGCGGGAGTAAGGGGGGAGACCCAGTACTTC. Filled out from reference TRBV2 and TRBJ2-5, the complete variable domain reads EPEVTQTPSHQVTQMGQEVILRCVPISNHLYFYWYRQILGQKVEFLVSFYNNEISEKSEIFDDQFSVERPDGSNFTLKIRSTKLEDSAMYFCASSDPNLAGVRGETQYFGPGTRLLVL.

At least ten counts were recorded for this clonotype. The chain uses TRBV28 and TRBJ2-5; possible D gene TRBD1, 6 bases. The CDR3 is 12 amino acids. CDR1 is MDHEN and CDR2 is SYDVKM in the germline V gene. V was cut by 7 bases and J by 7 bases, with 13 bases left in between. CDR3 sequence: CASKQGWGTQYF. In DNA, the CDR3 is TGTGCCAGCAAACAGGGATGGGGGACCCAGTACTTC. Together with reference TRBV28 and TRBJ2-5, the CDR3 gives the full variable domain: DVKVTQSSRYLVKRTGEKVFLECVQDMDHENMFWYRQDPGLGLRLIYFSYDVKMKEKGDIPEGYSVSREKKERFSLILESASTNQTSMYLCASKQGWGTQYFGPGTRLLVL.